Listed below are T cell receptor beta chains from one sample, sequenced in a study of TIL therapy for anti-PD-1-resistant metastatic lung cancer. Method: immunoSEQ multiplex PCR; TCRdb's copy keeps in-frame clones and lacks some. Among more than 12,000 clones listed, about 84% were seen once. This specimen was blood, taken at baseline. The receptors shown here come from a person aged 25-85 years with non-small cell lung cancer. CDR3s include the opening cysteine and the closing phenylalanine or tryptophan. The order of the fields is V gene, CDR3 length, J gene, CDR3 protein.

>TRBV6-5|15|TRBJ1-2
CASSYDTGGNYGYTF
>TRBV2|14|TRBJ2-2
CASGALAGAGELFF
>TRBV29-1|12|TRBJ2-7
CSAALLGGGDYF
>TRBV4-2|17|TRBJ2-1
CASSQQVGTSGNNEQFF
>TRBV2|15|TRBJ2-2
CASRRTGANTGELFF
>TRBV19|15|TRBJ1-1
CASTTGTAGSTEAFF
>TRBV27|16|TRBJ1-1
CASSLQGGRVGTEAFF
>TRBV7-2|16|TRBJ1-2
CASSPGGEASNYGYTF
>TRBV6-5|12|TRBJ1-1
CASRGTASEAFF
>TRBV10-3|16|TRBJ2-3
CAISEVPTKSTDTQYF
>TRBV11-1|15|TRBJ2-2
CASRPSRAITGELFF
>TRBV5-1|15|TRBJ1-5
CASSLVGGYNQPQHF
>TRBV6-6|15|TRBJ1-2
CASIKGGGGRYGYTF
>TRBV10-1|19|TRBJ1-5
CASSEIGQGTLGPNQPQHF
>TRBV7-9|12|TRBJ2-5
CASSPPGETQYF
>TRBV12-5|15|TRBJ2-5
CASGLVKVSAETQYF
>TRBV5-6|16|TRBJ2-5
CASSLAWGTGQETQYF
>TRBV29-1|13|TRBJ1-6
CSVEIGVNSPLHF
>TRBV4-3|13|TRBJ2-3
CASSQGLAGGQYF
>TRBV7-3|15|TRBJ2-1
CASRDGTSGRWEQFF
>TRBV27|14|TRBJ1-1
CASSRFTGATEAFF
>TRBV7-2|16|TRBJ2-3
CASSPPGLAGVDTQYF
>TRBV7-3|16|TRBJ2-1
CASSPTRLSSYNEQFF
>TRBV7-7|15|TRBJ2-5
CASSLYGGAGETQYF
>TRBV6-1|13|TRBJ2-1
CASKPPGGNEQFF
>TRBV19|15|TRBJ1-2
CASSMGHNNIYGYTF
>TRBV30|14|TRBJ2-5
CAWNARLGGETQYF
>TRBV7-2|12|TRBJ2-5
CASSSQTGEQYF
>TRBV11-2|16|TRBJ2-3
CASSRRGRDPTDTQYF
>TRBV12-5|13|TRBJ2-5
CASGLAVSDPQYF
>TRBV10-3|16|TRBJ2-5
CAIILGPLIYQETQYF
>TRBV7-8|16|TRBJ1-2
CASSLEPGPRAYGYTF
>TRBV9|15|TRBJ2-7
CASSVAPGSSYEQYF
>TRBV13|17|TRBJ2-1
CASSSRARGGGVNEQFF
>TRBV10-3|14|TRBJ2-6
CAIRDSSGANVLTF
>TRBV15|17|TRBJ1-5
CATSEGPTSVGNQPQHF
>TRBV15|11|TRBJ2-1
CATSRPGEQFF
>TRBV6-1|13|TRBJ1-2
CASSVGRQGGYTF
>TRBV6-5|14|TRBJ1-2
CASSYSRKAAGYTF
>TRBV28|13|TRBJ2-5
CASSLGTAETQYF
>TRBV2|16|TRBJ2-3
CASSAPAGLFTDTQYF
>TRBV30|13|TRBJ1-1
CAWRTPPVTEAFF
>TRBV28|12|TRBJ1-5
CASTTGFQPQHF
>TRBV5-5|16|TRBJ2-2
CASSWPGGANTGELFF
>TRBV28|13|TRBJ1-2
CASRGPINYGYTF
>TRBV28|15|TRBJ2-5
CASRLAGRAGETQYF
>TRBV25-1|13|TRBJ1-1
CASIRTGQYVAFF
>TRBV5-4|13|TRBJ2-4
CASSLAGRHIQYF
>TRBV5-6|14|TRBJ1-3
CASSLVGTRNTIYF
>TRBV4-2|15|TRBJ2-2
CASTNRLRNTGELFF
>TRBV5-1|16|TRBJ2-2
CASSRGQGGTNGELFF
>TRBV5-4|12|TRBJ2-4
CASSFGAFDQYF